These 10 T cell receptor beta chains were sequenced from one sample in a study of cytotoxic CD8 clonotypes in ibrutinib-treated CLL listed by TCRdb under 2021. The meaning of the sample's time point label: progressive disease on ibrutinib. Receptor amplification or capture employed the immunoSEQ multiplex PCR assay. In its TCRdb copy, this immuneACCESS table keeps in-frame sequences only and misses some clones. Where compared with another copy, unresolved V genes explain less than half of these, and the others have no known cause. This sample gives nearly 300,000 clones in total; 60% to 80% of them show up just once. The biggest ten clones account for about 6% of the sample. The material was PBMCs, obtained at disease progression, from a patient treated with ibrutinib. The origin of the receptors is a human donor with chronic lymphocytic leukemia.

V gene TRBV29-1 combines with J gene TRBJ2-3; weak D call: TRBD1 (6 bases). Trimming pared 1 base from V and 4 bases from J, leaving 12 bases between. The CDR3 is 14 amino acids. CDR1 SQVTM and CDR2 ANQGSEA come from the germline V gene. The CDR3 nucleotides are TGCAGCGTTGAAGGGGGCAGGGGTCCAGATACGCAGTATTTT. Translated, it gives CSVEGGRGPDTQYF.

This clone showed up just once. The rearrangement uses TRBV6-5 and TRBJ2-5; 9 bases map to TRBD2. V shed 0 bases, J shed 6 bases, and the junction held 8 bases outside the gene matches. CDR1 is MNHEY and CDR2 is SVGAGI in the germline V gene. This CDR3 contains 16 residues. CDR3 DNA: TGTGCCAGCAGTTACTCGAGCTTAGCGGGGGAGAAGACCCAGTACTTC. Amino acids: CASSYSSLAGEKTQYF.

The chain's CDR3 is CASSTPGTDYYEQYF. In DNA form, the CDR3 reads TGTGCCAGCAGCACTCCCGGGACAGACTATTACGAGCAGTACTTC. The genes are TRBV7-9 and TRBJ2-7, with 7 positions matching TRBD1. The germline CDR1 and CDR2 sequences are SEHNR and FQNEAQ (reference sequence). Trimming took 5 bases from V and 4 from J; bases not matched to a gene: 11. This CDR3 has 15 residues.

The sample holds a few counts of this clone. CDR3 coding DNA: TGTGCCAGCAGTTTATCGAGGGGGTATGGCTACACCTTC. This gives the protein CASSLSRGYGYTF. The chain employs TRBV27 and TRBJ1-2, with D possibly being TRBD1 (6 bases). With 0 bases removed from V and 5 bases from J, the gap between germline ends came to 7 bases. CDR3 size: 13 residues. Germline CDR1 reads MNHEY; CDR2 reads SMNVEV (reference sequence).

The chain has TRBV4-1 and TRBJ2-1; possible D gene TRBD1, 5 bases. V was trimmed by 2 bases and J by 7 bases, leaving 18 bases between them. This CDR3 is built from 16 residues. In germline, CDR1 is MGHRA, CDR2 YSYEKL. The CDR3 region is CASSQLPDTWSNEQFF. CDR3 nucleotide sequence: TGCGCCAGCAGCCAACTGCCGGACACCTGGTCGAATGAGCAGTTCTTC.

This clone was detected a few times. V and J are TRBV5-1 and TRBJ2-7; unclear D gene. The V end lost 4 bases, the J end lost 3 bases, and 8 bases lay between the germline ends. The CDR3 extends over 12 amino acids. Germline V gene data show CDR1 as SGHRS and CDR2 as YFSETQ. CDR3 sequence reads: CASSRDDYEQYF. CDR3 coding DNA: TGCGCCAGCAGCCGTGACGACTACGAGCAGTACTTC.

The rearrangement links TRBV18 to TRBJ1-5, with 7 nucleotides matching TRBD1. CDR1 KGHSH and CDR2 LQKENI come from the germline V gene. The CDR3 is 16 amino acids. Trimming cost V 6 bases and J 3 bases; bases outside gene matches: 11. CDR3 protein: CASSRTGLDDNQPQHF. The CDR3, as DNA: TGTGCCAGCTCCCGGACAGGCCTCGACGACAATCAGCCCCAGCATTTT.

In DNA form, the CDR3 reads TGTGCCAGCAGCCTCCTACGGGACATAGTGAAAGTAGACGGCTACACCTTC. Its translation: CASSLLRDIVKVDGYTF. The rearrangement uses TRBV13 and TRBJ1-2; tentative D call: TRBD1 (6 bases). The germline V gene has CDR1 PRHDT and CDR2 FYEKMQ (reference sequence). V was cut by 5 bases and J by 8 bases, with 27 bases left in between. This CDR3 has 17 amino acids.

Remarks on this clone: The conserved closing phenylalanine or tryptophan is absent in this CDR3, likely reflecting a read error. The V and J genes are TRBV25-1 and TRBJ2-2; TRBD1 might be the D (6 bases). From germline, CDR1 is MGHDK and CDR2 SYGVNS. The V and J ends lost 6 bases and 2 bases respectively, with 13 bases between them. This CDR3 spans 15 amino acids. DNA of the CDR3: TGTGCCAGCAGGTTGGGACACCTCAACACCGGGGAGCTGTTTGTT. It encodes CASRLGHLNTGELFV.

J is TRBJ2-7 and V is TRBV28, with D uncertain. Per the germline V gene, CDR1 is MDHEN and CDR2 is SYDVKM. CDR3 size: 13 residues. V was shortened by 3 bases and J by 1 base, with 7 bases between the two germline ends. As DNA, the CDR3 is TGTGCCAGCAGTTTGAGTGAATCCTACGAGCAGTACTTC. Its protein product is CASSLSESYEQYF.